The 12 T cell receptor beta chains below all came from one sample that was sequenced in a study of blood T cells in healthy people across ages. A sample-barcoded 5' primer and a J-beta primer mix were used in a second PCR of roughly 7 to 11 cycles. TCRdb re-analysed the 5' RACE reads in MiXCR, keeping a single row per CDR3 protein. Among 1.5 million to 2 million distinct CDR3 sequences, around half were seen once, and the ten largest hold approximately 2.1%. Sequencing was done on a sample of blood. The source of these receptors is a woman in her 40s in good health.

The rearrangement joins TRBV28 to TRBJ2-7; TRBD1 matches 9 bases. V lost 5 bases and J lost 3; bases outside the gene matches: 8. Germline lookup yields CDR1 MDHEN and CDR2 SYDVKM. CDR3 length: 15 amino acids. The CDR3 DNA reads TGTGCCAGCAGTGTTAGGGACAGGGTAATCTACGAGCAGTACTTC. It specifies CASSVRDRVIYEQYF.

In its sample, this clonotype was seen many times. The chain carries TRBV12-3 or TRBV12-4 and TRBJ2-4, with D unresolved. The CDR3 contains 12 residues. V was trimmed by 2 bases and J by 2 bases, leaving 1 base between them. The CDR3 region has the DNA TGTGCCAGCAGTTTAACCAAAAACATTCAGTACTTC. Its protein is CASSLTKNIQYF.

Concerning this clonotype: At one of its ends the junction is not consistent with the germline gene, which may arise from a read error. The rearrangement links TRBV5-1 to TRBJ1-6, with D hard to call. The germline V gene has CDR1 SGHRS and CDR2 YFSETQ. The CDR3 has 14 residues. This CDR3 reads CASSLGTGKSPPHF. CDR3 coding DNA: TGCGCCAGCAGCTTGGGGACGGGGAAATCACCCCCCCACTTT.

This clonotype was picked up a small number of times. The genes are TRBV10-3 and TRBJ1-2; D unresolved. This CDR3 comprises 13 residues. The germline V gene has CDR1 ENHRY and CDR2 SYGVKD. V gave up 7 bases and J gave up 4 bases, with 13 bases separating them. CDR3 nucleotides: TGTGCCATCACTAACATAGAATTCTATGGCTACACCTTC. The encoded protein is CAITNIEFYGYTF.

The chain recombines TRBV7-3 with TRBJ1-2, with TRBD1 matching over 10 bases. The CDR3 totals 15 residues. Germline CDR1 SGHTA, CDR2 FQGTGA. V lost 4 bases and J lost 7; bases outside the gene matches: 9. The CDR3 loop reads CASSSPGQGGAGYTF. The CDR3 coding sequence is TGTGCCAGCAGCTCGCCCGGACAGGGGGGTGCTGGCTACACCTTC.

This clonotype has more than one count but fewer than ten. The chain combines TRBV27 with TRBJ2-1; no clear D gene. This CDR3 contains 15 residues. The V end was cut by 4 bases, the J end by 0 bases, with 10 bases between. The germline V gene encodes CDR1 MNHEY and CDR2 SMNVEV (reference sequence). The CDR3 loop is CASSYNIGSYNEQFF. The DNA of the CDR3 is TGTGCCAGCAGTTACAACATCGGCTCCTACAATGAGCAGTTCTTC.

This rearrangement joins TRBV11-2 to TRBJ2-7; 7 positions match TRBD2. The CDR3 is 15 residues long. The junction had 8 bases not matched to a gene; V was cut back by 5 bases and J by 1 base. CDR1 is SGHAT and CDR2 is FQNNGV in the germline V gene. Written as DNA, the CDR3 is TGTGCCAGCAGCCCGGGGGACTACCAGTCCTACGAGCAGTACTTC. Its translation: CASSPGDYQSYEQYF. Combining the CDR3 with reference TRBV11-2 and TRBJ2-7 gives the whole variable domain EAGVAQSPRYKIIEKRQSVAFWCNPISGHATLYWYQQILGQGPKLLIQFQNNGVVDDSQLPKDRFSAERLKGVDSTLKIQPAKLEDSAVYLCASSPGDYQSYEQYFGPGTRLTVT.

The chain joins TRBV29-1 to TRBJ1-5, with D perhaps matching TRBD1 (5 bases). Trimming pared 4 bases from V and 5 bases from J, leaving 12 bases between. The germline gives CDR1 SQVTM, CDR2 ANQGSEA. CDR3 length: 13 residues. The CDR3 loop is CSVVGGMDQPQHF. The CDR3, as DNA: TGCAGCGTTGTGGGGGGTATGGATCAGCCCCAGCATTTT.

J is TRBJ2-3 and V is TRBV6-1, with D perhaps assigned TRBD1 or TRBD2 (6 bases each). This CDR3 is 14 amino acids long. Germline V gives CDR1 MNHNS, CDR2 SASEGT. Deletions cut 10 bases from V and 5 bases from J, with 19 bases between. In DNA, the CDR3 is TGTGCCACCGTAAGGAGGGGGGCCAAAGATACGCAGTATTTT. Encoded protein: CATVRRGAKDTQYF.

The V gene is TRBV5-5, the J gene TRBJ2-5, with TRBD2 identical over 10 bases. Germline assignment: CDR1 SGHKS and CDR2 YYEKEE (reference sequence). V trimming: 4 bases; J trimming: 11 bases; junction bases outside the gene matches: 14. The CDR3 length is 15 residues. As DNA, the CDR3 is TGTGCCAGCAGCCCTAGCGGGGGACTCTACAATGAGCAGTACTTC. It yields the protein CASSPSGGLYNEQYF.

This rearrangement joins TRBV20-1 to TRBJ2-5; 15 nucleotides line up with TRBD2. V lost 6 bases to trimming and J lost 7 bases; unmatched junction nucleotides: 6. This CDR3 is built from 14 residues. CDR1 is DFQATT and CDR2 is SNEGSKA in the germline V gene (reference sequence). The CDR3 DNA sequence: TGCAGTGCGAGGACTAGCGGGGGGGTATGGACCCAGTACTTC. Translation gives CSARTSGGVWTQYF.

The V gene is TRBV29-1, the J gene TRBJ2-5; maybe TRBD2 (6 bases). This CDR3 is built from 13 residues. Between the trimmed V and J ends, which lost 8 bases and 4 bases, there was a span of 17 bases. Germline V CDR1 and CDR2: SQVTM, ANQGSEA. CDR3 sequence: CSTLGGDSETQYF. The CDR3, as DNA: TGCAGCACCCTAGGCGGGGATTCAGAGACCCAGTACTTC.